This is a list of T cell receptor beta chains from one sample in a study of cytomegalovirus exposure and HLA in healthy donors. Sequencing used immunoSEQ multiplex PCR; TCRdb keeps in-frame clones, though not all of them. Of over 150,000 clones listed, around 85% are singletons. Sequencing input: PBMCs. These receptors were taken from a woman in her twenties or thirties in good health and CMV-seronegative. CDR3s include the opening cysteine and the closing phenylalanine or tryptophan. The D gene is left open where the match is weak. Where a row states a size, it is once, few, many or the class of an expanded clone; other rows omit it.

D gene	clone size	J gene	V gene	CDR3 protein	CDR3 DNA
.	few	TRBJ1-5	TRBV23-1	CASSQSGGGDQPQHF	TGCGCCAGCAGTCAATCGGGAGGAGGCGATCAGCCCCAGCATTTT
.	.	TRBJ1-2	TRBV29-1	CSVVGGGGYTF	TGCAGCGTTGTGGGCGGCGGGGGCTACACCTTC
TRBD2	.	TRBJ2-7	TRBV7-2	CASSSGGRVEQYF	TGTGCCAGCAGCTCTGGCGGGAGGGTCGAGCAGTACTTC
TRBD2	.	TRBJ2-3	TRBV2	CASSYLAGSSTDTQYF	TGTGCCAGCAGTTACCTAGCGGGGAGCTCCACAGATACGCAGTATTTT
TRBD1	.	TRBJ1-1	TRBV5-1	CASSLGGRGPGTLNTEAFF	TGCGCCAGCAGCTTGGGCGGCAGGGGGCCCGGAACCCTGAACACTGAAGCTTTCTTT
.	.	TRBJ1-3	TRBV20-1	CSAQKGDTIYF	TGCAGTGCTCAGAAGGGGGACACCATATATTTT
TRBD1	.	TRBJ1-1	TRBV11-2	CASSHRGTHTEAFF	TGTGCCAGCAGCCACAGGGGTACCCACACTGAAGCTTTCTTT
.	few	TRBJ2-1	TRBV4-1	CASSRGEGEQFF	TGCGCCAGCAGCCGGGGGGAAGGAGAGCAGTTCTTC
TRBD1	.	TRBJ1-1	TRBV27	CASSLKGQDKREAFF	TGTGCCAGCAGTCTAAAGGGACAGGACAAAAGAGAAGCTTTCTTT
.	.	TRBJ1-5	TRBV19	CASSATASSNQPQHF	TGTGCCAGTAGTGCGACAGCTTCTAGCAATCAGCCCCAGCATTTT
TRBD1	.	TRBJ2-1	TRBV2	CASSRQGNNEQFF	TGTGCCAGCAGTAGACAGGGGAACAATGAGCAGTTCTTC